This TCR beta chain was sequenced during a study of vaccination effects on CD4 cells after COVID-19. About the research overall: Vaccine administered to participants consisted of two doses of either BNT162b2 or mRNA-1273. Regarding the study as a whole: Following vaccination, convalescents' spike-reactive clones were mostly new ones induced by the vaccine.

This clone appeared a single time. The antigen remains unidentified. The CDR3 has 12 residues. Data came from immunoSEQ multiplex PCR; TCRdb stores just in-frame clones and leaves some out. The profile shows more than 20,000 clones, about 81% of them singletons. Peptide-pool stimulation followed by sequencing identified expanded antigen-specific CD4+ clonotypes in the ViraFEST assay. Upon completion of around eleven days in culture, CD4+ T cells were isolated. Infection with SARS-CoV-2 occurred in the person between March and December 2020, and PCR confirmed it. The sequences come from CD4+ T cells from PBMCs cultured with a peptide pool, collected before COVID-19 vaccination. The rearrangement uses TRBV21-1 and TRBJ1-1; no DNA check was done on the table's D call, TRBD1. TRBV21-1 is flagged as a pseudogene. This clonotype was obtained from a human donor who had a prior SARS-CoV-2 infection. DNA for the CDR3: TGTGCCAGCAGCAAACAGAACACTGAAGCTTTCTTT. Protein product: CASSKQNTEAFF.